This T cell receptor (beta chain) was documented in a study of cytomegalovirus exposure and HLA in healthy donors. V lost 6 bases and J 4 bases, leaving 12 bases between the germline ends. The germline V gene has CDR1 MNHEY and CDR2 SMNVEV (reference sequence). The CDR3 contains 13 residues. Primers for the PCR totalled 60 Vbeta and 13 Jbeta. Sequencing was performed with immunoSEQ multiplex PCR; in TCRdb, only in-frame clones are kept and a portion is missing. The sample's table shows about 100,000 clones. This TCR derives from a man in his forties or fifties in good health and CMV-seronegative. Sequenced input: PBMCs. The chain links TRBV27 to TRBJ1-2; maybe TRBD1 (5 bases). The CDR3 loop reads CASRRDRSYGYTF. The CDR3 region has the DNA TGTGCCAGCAGAAGAGACAGATCCTATGGCTACACCTTC.